A selection of T cell receptor beta chains follows, all from one sample in a study of shared clonotypes between healthy human individuals. Profiled with immunoSEQ multiplex PCR; TCRdb holds only in-frame clones, not every one. The table includes roughly 520,000 clones, around 95% detected once. Sequencing was performed on naive CD4+ T cells sorted from blood. The source of these receptors is a woman aged 25-40 years in good health. The CDR3 runs from the conserved cysteine through the conserved F or W. Fields, in order: D gene, V gene, J gene, clone size, CDR3 protein, CDR3 DNA. The D gene is left open where the match is weak. Not all rows give a size; the values are once, few, many and, for expanded clones, a class.

NA	TRBV5-4	TRBJ2-2	NA	CASSLGAQGNTGELFF	TGTGCCAGCAGCTTGGGGGCTCAGGGAAACACCGGGGAGCTGTTTTTT
NA	TRBV7-2	TRBJ2-1	NA	CASSFLPGTDSYNEQFF	TGTGCCAGCAGCTTCCTACCCGGGACTGACTCCTACAATGAGCAGTTCTTC
NA	TRBV11-2	TRBJ2-1	NA	CASSLTLGYNEQFF	TGTGCCAGCAGCTTAACCTTGGGCTACAATGAGCAGTTCTTC
NA	TRBV15	TRBJ1-4	NA	CATSWDEKLFF	TGTGCCACCAGCTGGGATGAAAAACTGTTTTTT
NA	TRBV10-1	TRBJ1-5	NA	CASSEGGTGGQPQHF	TGCGCCAGCAGTGAGGGTGGTACAGGCGGTCAGCCCCAGCATTTT
NA	TRBV10-3	TRBJ2-7	NA	CATLGQPTSEQYF	TGTGCCACCCTTGGACAGCCTACGAGCGAGCAGTACTTC
NA	TRBV6-5	TRBJ2-3	NA	CASSYSSLSDTQYF	TGTGCCAGCAGTTACTCGAGTTTGTCAGATACGCAGTATTTT
NA	TRBV7-2	TRBJ2-5	NA	CASSRFGQALGETQYF	TGTGCCAGCAGCCGCTTCGGGCAGGCCTTGGGAGAGACCCAGTACTTC
NA	TRBV19	TRBJ1-5	NA	CASKPGESFRSNQPQHF	TGTGCCAGTAAACCAGGGGAGAGTTTTAGGAGCAATCAGCCCCAGCATTTT
NA	TRBV14	TRBJ1-6	once	CASSHPNSPLHF	TGTGCCAGCAGTCATCCAAATTCACCCCTCCACTTT
NA	TRBV28	TRBJ2-5	NA	CASSLGGRVQETQYF	TGTGCCAGCAGTTTAGGCGGAAGGGTCCAAGAGACCCAGTACTTC
TRBD2	TRBV18	TRBJ2-7	NA	CASSPPRGPSGRSYEQYF	TGTGCCAGCTCACCACCGAGGGGGCCTAGCGGGAGATCTTACGAGCAGTACTTC
NA	TRBV5-1	TRBJ2-7	NA	CASSPSGSYEQYF	TGCGCCAGCAGCCCCTCAGGCTCCTACGAGCAGTACTTC
NA	TRBV28	TRBJ1-2	NA	CASSLSGEGFYGYTF	TGTGCCAGCAGTTTATCGGGGGAGGGGTTTTATGGCTACACCTTC
TRBD1	TRBV19	TRBJ2-5	NA	CASRRQGMGETQYF	TGTGCCAGTAGGAGACAGGGTATGGGAGAGACCCAGTACTTC
NA	TRBV19	TRBJ1-5	NA	CASSGLLVQPQHF	TGTGCCAGTTCCGGTCTGTTAGTTCAGCCCCAGCATTTT
NA	TRBV5-5	TRBJ1-2	NA	CASSLGDIYGYTF	TGTGCCAGCAGCTTGGGGGACATCTATGGCTACACCTTC
NA	TRBV10-1	TRBJ1-2	NA	CASSESGTYGYTF	TGCGCCAGCAGTGAATCCGGAACCTATGGCTACACCTTC
NA	TRBV19	TRBJ2-2	NA	CASSGGRVPRRELFF	TGTGCCAGTAGTGGGGGGCGGGTCCCACGACGGGAGCTGTTTTTT
NA	TRBV30	TRBJ1-2	NA	CAWSLEGRAYGYTF	TGTGCCTGGAGTTTAGAGGGACGCGCCTATGGCTACACCTTC
TRBD1	TRBV5-6	TRBJ2-5	NA	CASSPGQGWPETQYF	TGTGCCAGCAGCCCCGGACAGGGATGGCCAGAGACCCAGTACTTC
NA	TRBV25-1	TRBJ1-3	NA	CASSPVGIAGNTIYF	TGTGCCAGCAGTCCCGTGGGGATCGCCGGAAACACCATATATTTT
TRBD2	TRBV7-3	TRBJ2-2	NA	CASSSASAGANTGELFF	TGTGCCAGCAGCTCCGCCTCAGCGGGAGCGAACACCGGGGAGCTGTTTTTT
NA	TRBV19	TRBJ2-3	NA	CASGSVTDTQYF	TGTGCCAGCGGGAGTGTAACAGATACGCAGTATTTT
NA	TRBV29-1	TRBJ1-5	NA	CSVRDVNQPQHF	TGCAGCGTTCGGGACGTAAATCAGCCCCAGCATTTT
TRBD1	TRBV6-5	TRBJ1-1	NA	CASSYSGTGNTEAFF	TGTGCCAGCAGTTACTCTGGGACAGGGAACACTGAAGCTTTCTTT
TRBD2	TRBV6-5	TRBJ2-7	NA	CASRGLAGGEQYF	TGTGCCAGCAGGGGACTAGCGGGAGGCGAGCAGTACTTC
NA	TRBV2	TRBJ2-2	NA	CASGVTSNTGELFF	TGTGCCAGCGGAGTGACTAGTAACACCGGGGAGCTGTTTTTT
TRBD1	TRBV5-5	TRBJ2-7	NA	CASSLAHGQGLRSSYEQYF	TGTGCCAGCAGCTTGGCCCACGGACAGGGCCTTCGATCATCCTACGAGCAGTACTTC
NA	TRBV10-2	TRBJ2-1	NA	CASREYDEQFF	TGCGCCAGCAGGGAATACGATGAGCAGTTCTTC
NA	TRBV2	TRBJ2-7	once	CASSESWGQGLTEQYF	TGTGCCAGCAGTGAAAGCTGGGGGCAGGGGTTAACCGAGCAGTACTTC
NA	TRBV28	TRBJ2-5	NA	CASSLGGRQETQYF	TGTGCCAGCAGTTTAGGGGGGAGGCAAGAGACCCAGTACTTC
TRBD1	TRBV19	TRBJ1-2	NA	CASSWSSGTGGNYGYTF	TGTGCCAGTAGTTGGAGTAGCGGGACAGGGGGTAACTATGGCTACACCTTC
NA	TRBV9	TRBJ2-5	NA	CASSVAGGDRETQYF	TGTGCCAGCAGCGTAGCTGGGGGAGATAGGGAGACCCAGTACTTC
TRBD2	TRBV7-3	TRBJ2-1	NA	CASSLKPPGGVSYNEQFF	TGTGCCAGCAGCTTAAAGCCCCCGGGGGGGGTGAGCTACAATGAGCAGTTCTTC
NA	TRBV27	TRBJ2-7	NA	CASREEQDSSYEQYF	TGTGCCAGCAGAGAAGAGCAGGACAGCTCCTACGAGCAGTACTTC
TRBD2	TRBV9	TRBJ2-2	NA	CASSVASGSSAGELFF	TGTGCCAGCAGCGTAGCTAGCGGTTCGTCCGCCGGGGAGCTGTTTTTT
TRBD2	TRBV6-5	TRBJ2-7	NA	CASSRGDALSF	TGTGCCAGCAGTCGGGGGGACGCCTTATCCTTC
NA	TRBV5-6	TRBJ1-1	once	CASSLRGNMNTEAFF	TGTGCCAGCAGCTTACGGGGGAATATGAACACTGAAGCTTTCTTT
NA	TRBV28	TRBJ1-6	NA	CASRPTGRKSYNSPLHF	TGTGCCAGCAGACCGACGGGACGGAAAAGCTATAATTCACCCCTCCACTTT
NA	TRBV6-1	TRBJ2-2	NA	CASSVGRVVGELFF	TGTGCCAGCAGTGTCGGCCGGGTGGTAGGGGAGCTGTTTTTT
TRBD2	TRBV19	TRBJ2-7	NA	CASSIQPGLALLGEQYF	TGTGCCAGTAGTATACAGCCGGGACTAGCCCTGCTTGGCGAGCAGTACTTC
NA	TRBV5-1	TRBJ1-4	NA	CASSRQVGEKLFF	TGCGCCAGCAGCCGCCAAGTAGGGGAAAAACTGTTTTTT
NA	TRBV28	TRBJ2-4	NA	CASRGNRESQYF	TGTGCCAGCAGAGGAAACAGGGAGAGTCAGTACTTC
NA	TRBV7-9	TRBJ2-2	NA	CASRSTRGKTGELFF	TGTGCCAGCAGGAGTACTAGGGGGAAAACCGGGGAGCTGTTTTTT
NA	TRBV7-9	TRBJ2-3	NA	CASSRSGTDTQYF	TGTGCCAGCAGCCGTAGCGGTACAGATACGCAGTATTTT
NA	TRBV5-1	TRBJ2-2	NA	CASSLSIAENTGELFF	TGCGCCAGCAGCTTGAGTATAGCGGAGAACACCGGGGAGCTGTTTTTT
NA	TRBV28	TRBJ1-6	NA	CASREGPGRRPIHF	TGTGCCAGCAGGGAGGGGCCAGGGCGACGACCTATCCACTTT
NA	TRBV6-7	TRBJ2-1	NA	CASRNPMPCSGSSYNEQFF	TGTGCCAGCAGAAATCCCATGCCCTGTAGCGGTTCTTCCTACAATGAGCAGTTCTTC
TRBD2	TRBV28	TRBJ2-5	NA	CASGAPGGRVETQYF	TGTGCCAGCGGGGCGCCGGGAGGGAGGGTCGAGACCCAGTACTTC
NA	TRBV7-6	TRBJ2-1	NA	CASSLNSKGYEQFF	TGTGCCAGCAGCTTAAACTCAAAGGGCTATGAGCAGTTCTTC
NA	TRBV5-1	TRBJ2-5	NA	CASSLRGLQETQYF	TGCGCCAGCAGCTTGCGTGGGCTACAAGAGACCCAGTACTTC
NA	TRBV5-6	TRBJ2-6	NA	CASSGEHPISGANVLTF	TGTGCCAGCAGCGGCGAACATCCCATCTCTGGGGCCAACGTCCTGACTTTC
TRBD2	TRBV13	TRBJ2-5	NA	CASSPTPLGLVSQTQYF	TGTGCCAGCAGCCCAACCCCCTTGGGACTAGTGTCCCAGACCCAGTACTTC